This entry features one T cell receptor (beta chain) sequence. No antigen is known for it. The data stem from a study of T cells in localized non-small cell lung cancer. Findings and caveats of the study: A median of 57 of the top 100 tumor clones appeared in adjacent lung, which was paired and uninvolved. Of the tissues analyzed, uninvolved adjacent lung showed maximal T cell clonality, greater than tumor.

The CDR3 is 14 amino acids. V shed 3 bases and J shed 6 bases, with 11 bases lying between them. Germline CDR1 reads SNHLY; CDR2 reads FYNNEI. Method: immunoSEQ multiplex PCR; TCRdb's copy keeps in-frame clones and lacks some. The sample shows roughly 35,000 clones, 75% to 90% of them seen only once. Sample: peripheral blood, taken before any cancer treatment. This sequence was found in a woman aged 35-75 years with stage I lung adenocarcinoma. The chain couples TRBV2 to TRBJ2-2; tentative D call: TRBD1 (6 bases). CDR3 sequence reads: CASSEDSRAGELFF. The CDR3 region has the DNA TGTGCCAGCAGTGAGGACAGCAGGGCCGGGGAGCTGTTTTTT. Together with reference TRBV2 and TRBJ2-2, the CDR3 gives the full variable domain: EPEVTQTPSHQVTQMGQEVILRCVPISNHLYFYWYRQILGQKVEFLVSFYNNEISEKSEIFDDQFSVERPDGSNFTLKIRSTKLEDSAMYFCASSEDSRAGELFFGEGSRLTVL.